A single sample gave rise to the 12 T cell receptor beta chains below, sequenced in a study of T cell responses to AZD1222 COVID-19 vaccine (dated by TCRdb to the early 2020s). The library was made by the immunoSEQ multiplex PCR assay. In its TCRdb copy, this immuneACCESS table keeps in-frame sequences only and misses some clones. Where compared with another copy, unresolved V genes explain less than half of these, and the others have no known cause. This sample is represented by some 120,000 clones; roughly 89% of them were singletons. Approximately 5.9% of the sample goes to the ten largest clones. The meaning of the sample's time point label: baseline before first vaccination. The material was peripheral blood, obtained on day 0 of AZD1222 vaccination. The receptor set was obtained from an adult in good health.

The V and J genes are TRBV4-2 and TRBJ1-5; D is unresolved. The CDR3 totals 16 residues. The germline CDR1 and CDR2 sequences are LGHNA and YNFKEQ. With 0 bases removed from V and 3 bases from J, the gap between germline ends came to 12 bases. CDR3 nucleotide sequence: TGTGCCAGCAGCCAAGATCCCCAGAGGGACAATCAGCCCCAGCATTTT. This sequence encodes CASSQDPQRDNQPQHF.

This chain connects TRBV7-2 to TRBJ1-1; D is unclear. V was cut by 4 bases and J by 0 bases, with 6 bases left in between. The CDR3 is 13 amino acids. Germline values: CDR1 SGHTA, CDR2 FQGNSA. The CDR3 bases are TGTGCCAGCAGCTCCTTCTTGAACACTGAAGCTTTCTTT. Residues: CASSSFLNTEAFF.

The rearrangement uses TRBV10-2 and TRBJ1-1; D is undetermined. Germline values: CDR1 WSHSY, CDR2 SAAADI. V was clipped by 0 bases and J by 1 base, with 6 bases between them. CDR3 length: 14 amino acids. This chain's CDR3 is CASSESEGNTEAFF. CDR3 nucleotide sequence: TGCGCCAGCAGTGAGTCGGAGGGGAACACTGAAGCTTTCTTT.

The chain has TRBV6-5 and TRBJ1-1, with D maybe TRBD1 (5 bases). This CDR3 has 15 amino acids. V lost 4 bases and J lost 1, with 13 bases in between. Germline V lookup: CDR1 MNHEY, CDR2 SVGAGI. Here the CDR3 reads CASSSNGAQNTEAFF. CDR3 in DNA: TGTGCCAGCAGTTCGAATGGGGCCCAGAACACTGAAGCTTTCTTT.

The chain links TRBV5-4 to TRBJ1-5; no clear D. Trimming shortened V by 0 bases and J by 5 bases, and 6 bases separated the two germline ends. This CDR3 contains 13 residues. Germline loops: CDR1 SGHNT, CDR2 YYREEE (reference sequence). CDR3 nucleotides: TGTGCCAGCAGCTTGGACGGCGATCAGCCCCAGCATTTT. Translated: CASSLDGDQPQHF. The full variable domain, in which reference TRBV5-4 and TRBJ1-5 provide the parts outside the CDR3, is ETGVTQSPTHLIKTRGQQVTLRCSSQSGHNTVSWYQQALGQGPQFIFQYYREEENGRGNFPPRFSGLQFPNYSSELNVNALELDDSALYLCASSLDGDQPQHFGDGTRLSIL.

This clone has more than one count but fewer than ten. The chain links TRBV14 to TRBJ1-6; 10 nucleotides align to TRBD1. V lost 2 bases, J lost 0 bases, and 7 bases stayed unmatched. The germline CDR1 and CDR2 sequences are SGHDN and FVKESK. There are 19 residues in the CDR3. The CDR3 here is CASSQTGTGVSSYNSPLHF. In DNA form, the CDR3 reads TGTGCCAGCAGCCAAACTGGGACAGGGGTCAGCTCCTATAATTCACCCCTCCACTTT.

This clone was detected only once. The chain has TRBV2 and TRBJ2-7; TRBD1 might be the D (6 bases). The germline V gene encodes CDR1 SNHLY and CDR2 FYNNEI. There are 13 residues in the CDR3. The V and J ends lost 6 bases and 2 bases respectively, with 11 bases between them. CDR3 region: CASRGTQTYEQYF. The DNA for the CDR3 is TGTGCCAGCAGGGGGACACAGACCTACGAGCAGTACTTC. The whole variable domain, filled in from reference TRBV2 and TRBJ2-7, reads EPEVTQTPSHQVTQMGQEVILRCVPISNHLYFYWYRQILGQKVEFLVSFYNNEISEKSEIFDDQFSVERPDGSNFTLKIRSTKLEDSAMYFCASRGTQTYEQYFGPGTRLTVT.

This chain links TRBV18 with TRBJ2-2; D unclear. The CDR3 sequence is 13 residues long. The germline CDR1 and CDR2 sequences are KGHSH and LQKENI. Between the trimmed V and J ends, which lost 5 bases and 8 bases, there was a span of 12 bases. The DNA for the CDR3 is TGTGCCAGCTCAAGAGTTCAACCGGGGGAGCTGTTTTTT. Its protein product is CASSRVQPGELFF.

This chain uses TRBV27 with TRBJ1-1; TRBD1 is a possible D gene (6 bases). V gave up 7 bases and J gave up 1 base, with 16 bases separating them. The CDR3 has 15 residues. Germline V gene data show CDR1 as MNHEY and CDR2 as SMNVEV (reference sequence). This CDR3 reads CASKSGGAGNTEAFF. In DNA form, the CDR3 reads TGTGCCAGCAAATCGGGGGGGGCAGGGAACACTGAAGCTTTCTTT.

This chain connects TRBV29-1 to TRBJ2-1, with 9 nucleotides matching TRBD2. With V trimmed by 1 base and J by 5 bases, 3 bases remained unmatched. Germline CDR1 reads SQVTM; CDR2 reads ANQGSEA. The CDR3 length is 14 residues. The CDR3 coding sequence is TGCAGCGTTGAAGCGGCTAGCGGGAACAATGAGCAGTTCTTC. Its protein product is CSVEAASGNNEQFF.

This chain links TRBV10-3 with TRBJ1-2; D unresolved. The CDR3 totals 14 residues. Germline V gene sequence: CDR1 ENHRY, CDR2 SYGVKD. V shed 4 bases and J shed 2 bases, with 11 bases lying between them. The CDR3: CAISGGNLNYGYTF. The CDR3 region has the DNA TGTGCCATCAGTGGGGGAAACCTCAACTATGGCTACACCTTC.

This clone was seen a handful of times. V and J are TRBV19 and TRBJ1-2; D is unresolved. Germline V lookup: CDR1 LNHDA, CDR2 SQIVND (reference sequence). The V end was cut by 5 bases, the J end by 0 bases, with 7 bases between. This CDR3 spans 13 amino acids. CDR3 in DNA: TGTGCCAGTAGTCCTGCAGCTAACTATGGCTACACCTTC. Its translation: CASSPAANYGYTF. Full variable domain (rest looked up from reference TRBV19 and TRBJ1-2): DGGITQSPKYLFRKEGQNVTLSCEQNLNHDAMYWYRQDPGQGLRLIYYSQIVNDFQKGDIAEGYSVSREKKESFPLTVTSAQKNPTAFYLCASSPAANYGYTFGSGTRLTVV.